The rows below give T cell receptor beta chains drawn from one sample of a study of T cell responses to AZD1222 COVID-19 vaccine. TCRdb's copy holds only in-frame clones and misses some; the assay was immunoSEQ multiplex PCR. This sample has more than 90,000 clones; 80% to 85% occur once, and the top ten carry approximately 10%. Sample: peripheral blood, taken on day 0 of AZD1222 vaccination. The receptors originated from an adult in good health. The CDR3 runs from the conserved cysteine through the conserved F or W. Each record gives: D gene, clone size, V gene, J gene, CDR3 DNA, CDR3 protein. D genes are given only for firm matches. Clone size is stated in some rows and not others, as once, few, many or a class when expanded.

D: NA; size: NA; V: TRBV5-1; J: TRBJ1-3; DNA: TGCGCCAGCAGTTATGGGGGAGGATCTGGAAACACCATATATTTT; CDR3: CASSYGGGSGNTIYF
D: TRBD1; size: NA; V: TRBV2; J: TRBJ2-2; DNA: TGTGCCAGCAGTGCCAGGGGGCCAAACACCGGGGAGCTGTTTTTT; CDR3: CASSARGPNTGELFF
D: NA; size: NA; V: TRBV28; J: TRBJ1-6; DNA: TGTGCCAGCAGTTTATGGGGGGTATCGGGTTCACCCCTCCACTTT; CDR3: CASSLWGVSGSPLHF
D: TRBD1; size: NA; V: TRBV19; J: TRBJ1-5; DNA: TGTGCCAGTGGCCCGTCGACAGGGCGACCCCAGCATTTT; CDR3: CASGPSTGRPQHF
D: NA; size: NA; V: TRBV10-3; J: TRBJ2-2; DNA: TGTGCCATCAGGAGGCGGGATCCAACCGGGGAGCTGTTTTTT; CDR3: CAIRRRDPTGELFF
D: TRBD2; size: NA; V: TRBV6-5; J: TRBJ2-2; DNA: TGTGCCAGCAGTCAATTTAGCGGGGGTACCGGGGAGCTGTTTTTT; CDR3: CASSQFSGGTGELFF
D: TRBD2; size: NA; V: TRBV4-2; J: TRBJ2-3; DNA: TGTGCCAGCAGCCGAAAGGCGGGACTAGCGGGAGCCGTAGATACGCAGTATTTT; CDR3: CASSRKAGLAGAVDTQYF
D: TRBD1; size: once; V: TRBV28; J: TRBJ2-1; DNA: TGTGCCAGCACCTCCACCGACAGGGGGCCCTACAATGAGCAGTTCTTC; CDR3: CASTSTDRGPYNEQFF
D: NA; size: NA; V: TRBV5-1; J: TRBJ1-2; DNA: TGCGCCAGCAGCTTGTATCCACGCGGGAGGGGGGACTATGGCTACACCTTC; CDR3: CASSLYPRGRGDYGYTF
D: NA; size: NA; V: TRBV5-4; J: TRBJ2-1; DNA: TGTGCCAGCAGCCGGAGAGATGAGCAGTTCTTC; CDR3: CASSRRDEQFF